This T cell receptor (beta chain) was recovered during a study of CD8+ T cells in alopecia areata. At the level of the study: Each day, treated patients took oral tofacitinib twice, at 5 to 10 mg per dose. Study-wide results and limits: Among patients, TCR sharing was less clear than in mice, a difference possibly due in part to HLA diversity in the patient population. For lesional scalp, especially alopecia totalis/universalis, clonality was higher than in normal scalp. Under tofacitinib, numerous expanded lesional clonotypes remained detectable in scalp and blood.

The treatment: oral pan-JAK inhibitor, 5-10 mg twice daily. This CDR3 spans 15 amino acids. V was cut by 4 bases and J by 4 bases, with 16 bases left in between. The germline V gene encodes CDR1 SGHAT and CDR2 FQNNGV. Worth noting for this clone: Its matching antigen is unknown.

RNA, once extracted, was reverse transcribed into cDNA for use as the sequencing template. TCRdb keeps only in-frame clones here, not all; method: immunoSEQ multiplex PCR. Seen here are about 88,000 clones, 44% observed once, and the top ten hold around 20%. The clonotype originates from a human donor with alopecia areata. The sample was CD8+ T cells sorted from blood, taken at week 24, from a patient treated with tofacitinib. The gene calls are TRBV11-2 and TRBJ2-5; a possible D gene is TRBD2 (5 bases). The chain's CDR3 is CASSSGIGIVETQYF. In nucleotides, the CDR3 is TGTGCCAGCAGCTCCGGGATCGGGATAGTAGAGACCCAGTACTTC.